These 16 T cell receptor beta chains came from one sample sequenced in a study of CD8 T cells in Susac syndrome. After extraction with the RNeasy kit, roughly 0.45 to 1 ug of the RNA was reverse transcribed using random hexamers. TCRdb reanalysed the immunoSEQ multiplex PCR reads using MiXCR and keeps one entry per CDR3 protein. Here the sample spans 330,000 or so distinct CDR3 sequences, about 89% being singletons. Sequencing used CD8+ T cells from PBMCs. These receptors were collected from a human donor with multiple sclerosis.

The CDR3 here is CASSSNSGQGSPGPGYNEQFF. The CDR3 bases are TGTGCCAGCAGTTCGAACTCGGGACAGGGGAGTCCTGGCCCCGGGTACAATGAGCAGTTCTTC. The chain employs TRBV11-1 and TRBJ2-1; 10 positions agree with TRBD1. V shed 6 bases, J shed 4 bases, and the junction held 24 bases outside the gene matches. This CDR3 contains 21 residues. CDR1 and CDR2 (germline): SGHAT, FQDESV (reference sequence).

The chain is built from TRBV29-1 and TRBJ2-7, with 7 bases lining up with TRBD2. The V gene end was trimmed by 3 bases and the J gene end by 2 bases; junction bases not matched to a gene: 4. The germline V gene has CDR1 SQVTM and CDR2 ANQGSEA. The CDR3 totals 13 residues. The CDR3: CSVEAGVPYEQYF. The CDR3 nucleotides are TGCAGCGTTGAGGCGGGAGTCCCCTACGAGCAGTACTTC.

This clonotype was observed a few times. This sequence joins TRBV14 and TRBJ2-6; D might be TRBD1 (6 bases). Trimming took 5 bases from V and 4 from J, leaving 12 bases between them. This CDR3 region has 15 residues. The V gene's germline CDR1 is SGHDN and CDR2 FVKESK. The CDR3, as DNA: TGTGCCAGCAGCTCGCAGGGGTTGGGGGCCAACGTCCTGACTTTC. Its protein is CASSSQGLGANVLTF.

The chain joins TRBV28 to TRBJ2-5, with 7 positions matching TRBD2. The CDR3 sequence is 14 residues long. With V trimmed by 8 bases and J by 0 bases, 6 bases remained unmatched. Germline assignment: CDR1 MDHEN and CDR2 SYDVKM. CDR3 sequence reads: CASVREGYQETQYF. CDR3 coding DNA: TGTGCCAGCGTCAGGGAGGGGTACCAAGAGACCCAGTACTTC.

The rearrangement joins TRBV11-2 to TRBJ2-5; 9 bases line up with TRBD1. The CDR3 covers 13 residues. Germline CDR1 and CDR2: SGHAT and FQNNGV. J was trimmed by 5 bases and V by 4 bases; bases with no gene match: 2. The CDR3 loop reads CASSWTGAETQYF. CDR3 bases: TGTGCCAGCAGCTGGACAGGGGCGGAGACCCAGTACTTC.

This chain joins TRBV7-9 and TRBJ2-7, with D unclear. Germline loops: CDR1 SEHNR, CDR2 FQNEAQ (reference sequence). CDR3 length: 13 amino acids. Trimming cost V 6 bases and J 0 bases, with 9 bases left between them. The CDR3 nucleotides are TGTGCCAGCAGTTCCGGAATCTCCTACGAGCAGTACTTC. The encoded protein is CASSSGISYEQYF. Based on the CDR3 plus reference TRBV7-9 and TRBJ2-7, the full variable domain is DTGVSQNPRHKITKRGQNVTFRCDPISEHNRLYWYRQTLGQGPEFLTYFQNEAQLEKSRLLSDRFSAERPKGSFSTLEIQRTEQGDSAMYLCASSSGISYEQYFGPGTRLTVT.

The J gene is TRBJ2-7, the V gene TRBV24-1; a weak D match, TRBD2 (6 bases). This CDR3 spans 14 amino acids. CDR1 is KGHDR and CDR2 is SFDVKD in the germline V gene. V gave up 2 bases and J gave up 8 bases, with 15 bases separating them. The CDR3 sequence: CATSDSGASLQQYF. DNA of the CDR3: TGTGCCACCAGTGATTCGGGAGCCTCCCTCCAGCAGTACTTC.

The rearrangement links TRBV27 to TRBJ1-2; D is perhaps TRBD1 (6 bases). Deletions cut 6 bases from V and 2 bases from J, with 10 bases between. This CDR3 region has 13 residues. Germline V CDR1 and CDR2: MNHEY, SMNVEV (reference sequence). CDR3: CASRFQGNYGYTF. The CDR3 bases are TGTGCCAGCAGATTTCAGGGGAACTATGGCTACACCTTC.

This clonotype was detected once. V usage is TRBV6-4 and J usage is TRBJ2-1; D gene ambiguous. Germline V gene lookup returns CDR1 MRHNA and CDR2 SNTAGT. CDR3 size: 13 residues. Trimming shortened V by 3 bases and J by 5 bases, and 8 bases separated the two germline ends. CDR3 sequence: CASSEGSNNEQFF. DNA of the CDR3: TGTGCCAGCAGTGAAGGTTCCAACAATGAGCAGTTCTTC.

The J gene is TRBJ2-2, the V gene TRBV5-4, with 12 bases lining up with TRBD2. V shed 5 bases and J 5 bases; nucleotides not matched to a gene: 4. This CDR3 is 15 amino acids long. From germline, CDR1 is SGHNT and CDR2 YYREEE (reference sequence). CDR3 DNA sequence: TGTGCCAGCAGTCCTCTAGCGGGGGGGACCGGGGAGCTGTTTTTT. Its protein is CASSPLAGGTGELFF.

The gene calls are TRBV27 and TRBJ2-7; TRBD2 is a possible D gene (5 bases). Deletions cut 5 bases from V and 0 bases from J, with 14 bases between. The germline V gene encodes CDR1 MNHEY and CDR2 SMNVEV (reference sequence). The CDR3 is 15 amino acids. The CDR3 nucleotides read TGTGCCAGCAGTCTAAAATCTAGCAACTCCTACGAGCAGTACTTC. Translation: CASSLKSSNSYEQYF.

This clonotype was counted only a few times. The chain has TRBV7-9 and TRBJ2-1, with a tentative D call TRBD2 (5 bases). Looked up from germline, CDR1 is SEHNR and CDR2 is FQNEAQ (reference sequence). CDR3 length: 15 residues. V was cut by 7 bases and J by 8 bases, with 21 bases left in between. This chain's CDR3 is CASTPEGAGVYEQFF. As DNA, the CDR3 is TGTGCCAGCACACCAGAGGGAGCAGGCGTCTATGAGCAGTTCTTC.

V and J are TRBV9 and TRBJ2-1, with 12 bases lining up with TRBD2. This CDR3 has 14 residues. The trim removed 5 bases at V and 8 bases at J, leaving 5 bases unmatched. Per the germline V gene, CDR1 is SGDLS and CDR2 is YYNGEE. The CDR3 sequence is CASSGLAGKDEQFF. CDR3 DNA sequence: TGTGCCAGCAGTGGACTAGCGGGGAAGGATGAGCAGTTCTTC.

The V and J genes are TRBV7-9 and TRBJ2-1; the D gene could be TRBD1 or TRBD2 (5 bases each). CDR3 length: 16 amino acids. Trimming left V 5 bases short and J 1 base short, with 15 bases between. Germline V gene lookup returns CDR1 SEHNR and CDR2 FQNEAQ (reference sequence). The CDR3 is CASSGTGTASYNEQFF. The CDR3 DNA sequence: TGTGCCAGCAGCGGAACCGGGACGGCATCCTACAATGAGCAGTTCTTC.

The chain couples TRBV14 to TRBJ1-1, with D possibly TRBD1 on 6 matching bases. With 1 base removed from V and 10 bases from J, the gap between germline ends came to 13 bases. There are 13 residues in the CDR3. CDR1 is SGHDN and CDR2 is FVKESK in the germline V gene. The DNA of the CDR3 is TGTGCCAGCAGCCAAGCAGAGGGACAAGGAGCTTTCTTT. Translated: CASSQAEGQGAFF.

This clonotype was observed once. The V call is TRBV5-1, the J call TRBJ2-1; TRBD1 agrees at 11 bases. The CDR3 runs to 14 residues. Germline V gene data show CDR1 as SGHRS and CDR2 as YFSETQ. V lost 2 bases, J lost 7 bases, and 2 bases stayed unmatched. The CDR3 protein is CASSFGQGANEQFF. DNA of the CDR3: TGCGCCAGCAGCTTCGGACAGGGGGCTAATGAGCAGTTCTTC. The full variable domain, rest sourced from reference TRBV5-1 and TRBJ2-1, is KAGVTQTPRYLIKTRGQQVTLSCSPISGHRSVSWYQQTPGQGLQFLFEYFSETQRNKGNFPGRFSGRQFSNSRSEMNVSTLELGDSALYLCASSFGQGANEQFFGPGTRLTVL.